The rows below give T cell receptor beta chains drawn from one sample of a study of Ad26.COV2.S vaccination and SARS-CoV-2 variants. Some clones are missing from TCRdb's copy, which holds only in-frame ones; the method was immunoSEQ multiplex PCR. The table lists roughly 250,000 clones, around 90% of them singletons. The input for sequencing was peripheral blood, taken in a trial of Ad26.COV2.S vaccine versus placebo. All receptors derive from a person aged 18-65 years who received the Ad26.COV2.S COVID-19 vaccine or a placebo. Each CDR3 is given with its conserved first and last residue. Fields, in order: D gene, clone size, J gene, V gene, CDR3 protein, CDR3 DNA. The D gene is left open where the match is weak. Size is omitted from some rows. Given values are once, few, many or a class for expanded clones.

NA	NA	TRBJ1-2	TRBV20-1	CSASSIGGYTF	TGCAGTGCTAGTTCCATAGGAGGCTACACCTTC
TRBD2	NA	TRBJ2-3	TRBV7-2	CASAGAGIDTQYF	TGTGCCAGCGCGGGAGCGGGGATAGATACGCAGTATTTT
NA	NA	TRBJ1-6	TRBV11-2	CASSPWAGGDSPLHF	TGTGCCAGCAGCCCTTGGGCTGGAGGAGATTCACCCCTCCACTTT
NA	NA	TRBJ2-5	TRBV24-1	CATSDLQGETQYF	TGTGCCACCAGTGATTTGCAGGGAGAGACCCAGTACTTC
NA	NA	TRBJ2-7	TRBV18	CASSLMDGGSYEQYF	TGTGCCAGCTCACTGATGGACGGGGGCTCCTACGAGCAGTACTTC
TRBD2	NA	TRBJ2-1	TRBV5-4	CASSLGWEGQGEQFF	TGTGCCAGCAGCTTGGGGTGGGAGGGCCAAGGTGAGCAGTTCTTC
TRBD2	NA	TRBJ2-5	TRBV2	CASSEAGAGTRLKETQYF	TGTGCCAGCAGTGAAGCGGGGGCCGGGACTAGACTAAAAGAGACCCAGTACTTC
NA	NA	TRBJ2-6	TRBV24-1	CATGSVTPAGANVLTF	TGTGCCACCGGATCAGTGACTCCGGCAGGGGCCAACGTCCTGACTTTC
NA	NA	TRBJ1-1	TRBV4-3	CASSQSFRGNAFF	TGCGCCAGCAGCCAGTCATTCAGGGGAAACGCTTTCTTT
NA	once	TRBJ2-1	TRBV24-1	CATSDPIDLDEQFF	TGTGCCACCAGTGACCCAATCGATTTGGATGAGCAGTTCTTC
NA	NA	TRBJ2-5	TRBV28	CASSLRRRGSETQYF	TGTGCCAGCAGTTTAAGGCGTAGGGGTTCGGAGACCCAGTACTTC
NA	NA	TRBJ1-2	TRBV10-3	CAISESEGSGYTF	TGTGCCATCAGTGAGTCGGAGGGGTCTGGCTACACCTTC
TRBD1	NA	TRBJ1-2	TRBV5-3	CARRHFRDRGPSNYGYTF	TGTGCCAGAAGACACTTTCGGGACAGGGGGCCCTCTAACTATGGCTACACCTTC
NA	once	TRBJ1-1	TRBV12-3/TRBV12-4	CASSSTGTEAFF	TGTGCCAGCAGCTCTACTGGGACTGAAGCTTTCTTT
NA	NA	TRBJ1-2	TRBV30	CAWSVWIGDRNYGYTF	TGTGCCTGGAGTGTATGGATAGGGGATCGTAACTATGGCTACACCTTC
TRBD2	NA	TRBJ2-3	TRBV7-9	CASSLLGLDQDTQYF	TGTGCCAGCAGCCTTCTGGGACTAGATCAAGATACGCAGTATTTT
TRBD1	NA	TRBJ1-6	TRBV5-4	CASSWISTGVNSPLHF	TGTGCCAGCAGCTGGATCTCTACAGGGGTCAACTCACCCCTCCACTTT
TRBD1	NA	TRBJ1-2	TRBV4-1	CASSLPGQGGSTF	TGCGCCAGCAGTTTACCGGGACAGGGAGGTAGCACCTTC
NA	NA	TRBJ2-7	TRBV4-3	CASSQDRQTYEQYF	TGCGCCAGCAGCCAAGATCGACAGACCTACGAGCAGTACTTC
TRBD2	NA	TRBJ2-5	TRBV6-1	CASSEVSFISGRVGETQYF	TGTGCCAGCAGTGAAGTTTCCTTCATTAGCGGGAGGGTAGGAGAGACCCAGTACTTC
TRBD2	NA	TRBJ2-3	TRBV5-1	CASSRTSGELDTQYF	TGCGCCAGCAGCCGGACTAGCGGGGAGTTAGATACGCAGTATTTT
TRBD1	NA	TRBJ1-1	TRBV6-1	CASSESGGTEAFF	TGTGCCAGCAGTGAGTCAGGGGGCACTGAAGCTTTCTTT
TRBD1	NA	TRBJ1-2	TRBV6-5	CASSNRRQGNYGYTF	TGTGCCAGCAGTAACCGACGACAGGGGAACTATGGCTACACCTTC
NA	NA	TRBJ1-1	TRBV14	CASSLNLGPPAFF	TGTGCCAGCAGCCTCAACCTGGGTCCCCCAGCTTTCTTT
NA	NA	TRBJ1-2	TRBV20-1	CSASAQGSDGYTF	TGCAGTGCTAGTGCGCAGGGGTCAGATGGCTACACCTTC
NA	NA	TRBJ1-1	TRBV12-5	CASGLVKGKRNTEAFF	TGTGCTAGTGGTTTGGTAAAAGGGAAACGGAACACTGAAGCTTTCTTT
NA	NA	TRBJ1-4	TRBV7-9	CASSIGGINEKLFF	TGTGCCAGCAGCATAGGGGGAATTAATGAAAAACTGTTTTTT
NA	NA	TRBJ2-7	TRBV5-1	CASSLAGVGSYEQYF	TGCGCCAGCAGCTTGGCCGGGGTGGGCTCCTACGAGCAGTACTTC
TRBD2	NA	TRBJ2-5	TRBV19	CASSTFWRGQETQYF	TGTGCCAGTAGTACCTTTTGGCGGGGGCAAGAGACCCAGTACTTC
TRBD2	NA	TRBJ2-1	TRBV6-2/TRBV6-3	CASSPMRGLAVNEQFF	TGTGCCAGCAGTCCAATGAGGGGACTAGCTGTCAATGAGCAGTTCTTC
NA	NA	TRBJ2-1	TRBV11-2	CASSLLGGVGNEQFF	TGTGCCAGCAGCTTACTCGGGGGAGTGGGGAATGAGCAGTTCTTC
TRBD1	NA	TRBJ1-5	TRBV5-1	CASSWDRGQPQHF	TGCGCTAGCAGCTGGGACAGGGGTCAGCCCCAGCATTTT
NA	NA	TRBJ1-4	TRBV19	CASSIPRANEKLFF	TGTGCCAGTAGTATCCCTAGAGCTAATGAAAAACTGTTTTTT
NA	NA	TRBJ2-6	TRBV28	CASEGFLSISGANVLTF	TGTGCCAGCGAGGGATTTCTCTCAATCTCTGGGGCCAACGTCCTGACTTTC
NA	NA	TRBJ1-1	TRBV7-9	CASSAPGAPEAFF	TGTGCCAGCAGCGCACCGGGAGCCCCTGAAGCTTTCTTT
NA	once	TRBJ1-2	TRBV7-9	CASRHPFFYGYTF	TGTGCCAGCAGACACCCGTTCTTCTATGGCTACACCTTC
NA	NA	TRBJ2-3	TRBV24-1	CATSAEGRPDTQYF	TGTGCCACCAGTGCGGAAGGCCGGCCAGATACGCAGTATTTT
NA	NA	TRBJ2-2	TRBV4-1	CASSQARNTGELFF	TGCGCCAGCAGCCAGGCCAGGAACACCGGGGAGCTGTTTTTT
NA	NA	TRBJ2-2	TRBV27	CASTREKGGRNTGELFF	TGTGCCAGCACCCGGGAAAAGGGGGGGCGAAACACCGGGGAGCTGTTTTTT
TRBD1	NA	TRBJ1-2	TRBV7-2	CASSSPGTGEGGYTF	TGTGCCAGCAGCTCGCCCGGGACAGGGGAAGGCGGCTACACCTTC
NA	NA	TRBJ2-6	TRBV5-1	CASNEANVLTF	TGCGCCAGCAACGAGGCCAACGTCCTGACTTTC
NA	once	TRBJ2-3	TRBV6-5	CASRQGSSTDTQYF	TGTGCCAGCAGACAGGGATCTAGCACAGATACGCAGTATTTT
TRBD2	NA	TRBJ2-3	TRBV4-3	CASSQQSPGTTLF	TGCGCCAGCAGCCAACAGAGCCCCGGGACTACCCTTTTT
NA	NA	TRBJ2-5	TRBV4-1	CASSQERTLQETQYF	TGCGCCAGCAGCCAAGAGCGGACATTGCAAGAGACCCAGTACTTC
TRBD1	NA	TRBJ1-3	TRBV9	CASSGTGGGNTIYF	TGTGCCAGCAGCGGGACAGGGGGTGGAAACACCATATATTTT
NA	NA	TRBJ1-6	TRBV6-6	CASRRAGEGSPLHF	TGTGCCAGCAGGCGCGCGGGGGAAGGATCACCCCTCCACTTT
NA	NA	TRBJ1-5	TRBV6-2/TRBV6-3	CASSYPGPGQPQHF	TGTGCCAGCAGTTACCCTGGGCCCGGTCAGCCCCAGCATTTT
NA	NA	TRBJ1-1	TRBV7-9	CASSLGVGGDTEAFF	TGTGCCAGCAGCTTAGGAGTAGGCGGTGACACTGAAGCTTTCTTT
NA	NA	TRBJ2-1	TRBV3-1/TRBV3-2	CASSQVYNEQFF	TGTGCCAGCAGCCAAGTATACAATGAGCAGTTCTTC
NA	NA	TRBJ2-5	TRBV6-2/TRBV6-3	CASSLSTSLQTQYF	TGTGCCAGCAGTTTATCTACTAGCCTCCAGACCCAGTACTTC
TRBD2	NA	TRBJ2-2	TRBV5-1	CASRELAGDTGELFF	TGCGCCAGCAGGGAACTAGCGGGAGACACCGGGGAGCTGTTTTTT
NA	NA	TRBJ1-1	TRBV27	CASSLRGSTEAFF	TGTGCCAGCAGTTTGAGAGGGAGCACTGAAGCTTTCTTT
TRBD1	once	TRBJ2-1	TRBV19	CASSIQGAYHNEQFF	TGTGCCAGTAGTATCCAGGGGGCTTATCACAATGAGCAGTTCTTC